The 28 T cell receptor beta chains reported below all come from one sample, sequenced in a study of spatial heterogeneity in lung cancer. Their antigen targets remain unknown. TCRdb re-called the 5' RACE reads with MiXCR, one entry per CDR3 protein. Of about 7,000 distinct CDR3 sequences in the sample, roughly 14% were seen once. Study-wide findings and caveats: The study found that expanded intratumoral alpha and beta TCR counts tracked tumor mutation counts.

Time point in this sample: sample taken at primary tumor resection. The specimen was lung tumor tissue, collected at surgery. These receptors originate from a male donor with early-stage non-small cell lung cancer.

In its sample, this clonotype is medium-sized. The library was built for alpha chains, so this beta chain is an off-target read and its size means little. The V gene is TRBV6-6, the J gene TRBJ1-6, with D unresolved. Germline V gene data show CDR1 as MNHNY and CDR2 as SVGAGI (reference sequence). The CDR3 has 12 amino acids. V lost 5 bases and J lost 6, with 5 bases in between. CDR3 residues: CASSPSNSPLHF. CDR3 in DNA: TGTGCCAGCAGTCCCTCTAATTCACCCCTCCACTTT.

There are many counts of this clonotype. Little can be read into the size of this beta chain, an off-target read in a library designed for alpha chains. CDR3 nucleotides: TGTGCCAGCAGCGTAGATCGGGTAGACTACAATGAGCAGTTCTTC. This gives the protein CASSVDRVDYNEQFF. This chain uses TRBV9 with TRBJ2-1; no firm D call. This CDR3 has 15 amino acids. Trimming removed 0 bases from V and 3 bases from J, with 10 bases in between. In germline, CDR1 is SGDLS, CDR2 YYNGEE.

As for this clonotype: Since the library was made to target alpha chains, this beta chain is a stray read and its abundance is not meaningful. The rearrangement joins TRBV7-9 to TRBJ1-1; the D is unclear. V lost 3 bases to trimming and J lost 3 bases, with 5 bases between them. CDR3 size: 12 residues. Germline lookup yields CDR1 SEHNR and CDR2 FQNEAQ (reference sequence). The CDR3 loop is CASSFGYTEAFF. The CDR3 nucleotides are TGTGCCAGCAGCTTCGGCTACACTGAAGCTTTCTTT.

This clonotype is labeled medium-sized (0.01 to 0.1%). Because the library targeted alpha chains, this beta chain is an off-target read whose size means little. The chain couples TRBV10-3 to TRBJ1-5, with 8 nucleotides matching TRBD1. The J segment lost 11 bases and the V segment lost 0 bases, leaving 6 bases of the junction unmatched. Germline values: CDR1 ENHRY, CDR2 SYGVKD. The CDR3 totals 14 residues. Written as DNA, the CDR3 is TGTGCCATCAGTGAGTCGCAGGGGGCAAGAGCCCAGCATTTT. This sequence encodes CAISESQGARAQHF.

This clonotype came up many times. This beta chain turned up in a library designed for alpha chains; as an off-target read, its abundance says little. This chain uses TRBV6-1 with TRBJ1-5, with no clear D. Per the germline V gene, CDR1 is MNHNS and CDR2 is SASEGT. This CDR3 comprises 13 residues. V was shortened by 8 bases and J by 1 base, with 9 bases between the two germline ends. CDR3: CASLEGSNQPQHF. The CDR3 bases are TGTGCCAGCCTGGAGGGAAGCAATCAGCCCCAGCATTTT.

In the case of this clonotype: The library was prepared for alpha chains; this beta chain is a stray read, so its frequency means little. This rearrangement joins TRBV18 to TRBJ2-7; D is perhaps TRBD1 or TRBD2 (6 bases each). This CDR3 contains 15 residues. V lost 4 bases to trimming and J lost 0 bases, with 13 bases between them. Germline V lookup: CDR1 KGHSH, CDR2 LQKENI. This chain's CDR3 is CASSRGAESSYEQYF. CDR3 DNA: TGTGCCAGCTCACGGGGGGCAGAGAGCTCCTACGAGCAGTACTTC.

Judged by abundance, this clonotype is medium-sized (0.01 to 0.1%). Because the library targeted alpha chains, this beta chain is an off-target read whose size means little. The V call is TRBV7-2, the J call TRBJ2-2; D might be TRBD2 (5 bases). The germline gives CDR1 SGHTA, CDR2 FQGNSA. The CDR3 is 13 amino acids. The V end was cut by 4 bases, the J end by 8 bases, with 11 bases between. The CDR3 spells CASSSGPGGELFF. CDR3 DNA: TGTGCCAGCAGCTCCGGACCGGGAGGGGAGCTGTTTTTT.

This clonotype was found many times. This beta chain turned up in a library designed for alpha chains; as an off-target read, its abundance says little. V is TRBV7-8 and J is TRBJ1-1; D gene unclear. The CDR3 covers 20 residues. Trimming took 1 base from V and 6 from J, leaving 30 bases between them. Per the germline V gene, CDR1 is SGHVS and CDR2 is FQNEAQ. The CDR3 DNA reads as TGTGCCAGCAGCTTAGTGGGATGGAGAGTCTCAGACCCAAGGGTGGCTGAAGCTTTCTTT. Its translation: CASSLVGWRVSDPRVAEAFF.

Details on this clonotype: Because the library targeted alpha chains, this beta chain is an off-target read whose size means little. The V gene is TRBV4-2, the J gene TRBJ2-6, with TRBD1 matching 7 bases. Germline CDR1 is LGHNA and CDR2 is YNFKEQ. V dropped 1 base and J dropped 0; count of bases not matched to a gene: 6. This CDR3 has 18 residues. CDR3 sequence reads: CASSQGMDRRSGANVLTF. Here the CDR3 DNA reads TGTGCCAGCAGCCAAGGGATGGACAGGCGCTCTGGGGCCAACGTCCTGACTTTC.

By share, this clonotype counts as medium-sized. This beta chain slipped into a library made for alpha chains as a stray read, so its size is not meaningful. The rearrangement joins TRBV20-1 to TRBJ2-7; no clear D. CDR3 length: 14 amino acids. V lost 6 bases and J lost 1, with 16 bases in between. Germline V CDR1 and CDR2: DFQATT, SNEGSKA (reference sequence). The CDR3 coding sequence is TGCAGTGCCCCGCAGCAACGCGCTTCCTACGAGCAGTACTTC. Encoded protein: CSAPQQRASYEQYF.

This clonotype has ten or more counts. A library prepared for alpha chains yielded this beta chain as an off-target read; its size is of little meaning. The chain couples TRBV24-1 to TRBJ2-3, with 9 bases identical to TRBD1. V was clipped by 9 bases and J by 0 bases; unmatched bases: 0. Germline CDR1 KGHDR, CDR2 SFDVKD. The CDR3 loop spans 13 amino acids. The CDR3 DNA reads as TGTGCCACCGGGACAGGGAGCACAGATACGCAGTATTTT. It codes for CATGTGSTDTQYF.

In its sample, this clonotype was seen many times. This sequence may be a read error, since a much larger clone differs from it by one base. Found in a library prepared for alpha chains, this beta chain is an off-target read, and its abundance has little meaning. V and J are TRBV12-3 or TRBV12-4 and TRBJ1-6; the match to TRBD1 covers 8 bases. The CDR3 is 14 residues long. Written as DNA, the CDR3 is TGTGCCAACAGTGCCGGACAGGGTAATTCACCCCTCCACTTT. This codes for CANSAGQGNSPLHF.

To note about this clonotype: This beta chain is an off-target read within a library intended for alpha chains, so its frequency means little. The V and J genes are TRBV5-1 and TRBJ1-5, with unresolved D. The CDR3 length is 13 residues. Germline V gene sequence: CDR1 SGHRS, CDR2 YFSETQ. The V and J ends lost 2 bases and 8 bases respectively, with 11 bases between them. In DNA, the CDR3 is TGCGCCAGCAGCTTCTCAGGTCCTGAGCCCCAGCATTTT. This gives the protein CASSFSGPEPQHF.

This clonotype was picked up many times. This beta chain was picked up by a library intended for alpha chains and is off target, so its count carries little meaning. The rearrangement links TRBV20-1 to TRBJ2-3; TRBD2 aligns across 7 bases. V shed 4 bases and J 5 bases; nucleotides not matched to a gene: 3. This CDR3 is built from 12 residues. The germline V gene has CDR1 DFQATT and CDR2 SNEGSKA (reference sequence). DNA of the CDR3: TGCAGTGCTACAGGGAGGGAAGATACGCAGTATTTT. Translated: CSATGREDTQYF.

This clonotype was detected ten times or more. In a library made to pick up alpha chains, this beta chain is a stray read with a size that means little. The chain recombines TRBV20-1 with TRBJ2-1; D is unresolved. Germline V gene lookup returns CDR1 DFQATT and CDR2 SNEGSKA (reference sequence). This CDR3 region has 14 residues. Trimming left V 7 bases short and J 8 bases short, with 21 bases between. CDR3 coding DNA: TGCAGTGTGGTCGCTAGGGAAGGACGATATGAGCAGTTCTTC. This gives the protein CSVVAREGRYEQFF.

With regard to this clonotype: As an off-target read in a library built for alpha chains, this beta chain has a frequency of little significance. This chain connects TRBV20-1 to TRBJ1-5; D call uncertain. V was clipped by 3 bases and J by 2 bases, with 11 bases between them. Germline V gene sequence: CDR1 DFQATT, CDR2 SNEGSKA (reference sequence). The CDR3 sequence is 14 residues long. The CDR3 protein is CSASTDHGNQPQHF. For the CDR3, the DNA is TGCAGTGCTAGTACCGACCACGGCAATCAGCCCCAGCATTTT.

In its sample, this clonotype was seen many times. This beta chain is a stray read from a library made for alpha chains; its abundance is not meaningful. The chain employs TRBV27 and TRBJ2-7; 11 bases line up with TRBD1. Germline V gene lookup returns CDR1 MNHEY and CDR2 SMNVEV (reference sequence). The CDR3 runs to 14 residues. The V and J ends lost 3 bases and 5 bases, in that order; junction bases with no gene match: 3. The CDR3 nucleotides are TGTGCCAGCAGTTTCGGGACAGGGGGAGACGAGCAGTACTTC. It is translated as CASSFGTGGDEQYF.

By share, this clonotype ranks as medium-sized. This beta chain appears as a stray read in a library generated for alpha chains; its size is not informative. The chain joins TRBV2 to TRBJ2-6, with TRBD1 identical over 9 bases. The trim removed 9 bases at V and 2 bases at J, leaving 2 bases unmatched. The CDR3 covers 14 residues. Germline V CDR1 and CDR2: SNHLY, FYNNEI. In DNA, the CDR3 is TGTGCCAGACAGGGGGCGGCTGGGGCCAACGTCCTGACTTTC. This encodes CARQGAAGANVLTF.

This clonotype came up many times. Since the library was made to target alpha chains, this beta chain is a stray read and its abundance is not meaningful. The V and J genes are TRBV14 and TRBJ2-2; no clear D gene. This CDR3 region has 12 residues. V lost 1 base to trimming and J lost 6 bases, with 3 bases between them. The V gene's germline CDR1 is SGHDN and CDR2 FVKESK. The chain's CDR3 is CASSQVPGELFF. In DNA, the CDR3 is TGTGCCAGCAGCCAAGTGCCCGGGGAGCTGTTTTTT. Full variable domain (missing parts from reference TRBV14 and TRBJ2-2): EAGVTQFPSHSVIEKGQTVTLRCDPISGHDNLYWYRRVMGKEIKFLLHFVKESKQDESGMPNNRFLAERTGGTYSTLKVQPAELEDSGVYFCASSQVPGELFFGEGSRLTVL.

This clonotype was recorded at least ten times. Being off target in a library aimed at alpha chains, this beta chain has a size of little meaning. The chain has TRBV12-3 or TRBV12-4 and TRBJ2-1, with TRBD2 matching 7 bases. V was pared by 3 bases and J by 5 bases, with 10 bases of the junction left unmatched. The CDR3 covers 16 residues. CDR3 bases: TGTGCCAGCAGTTTCTCCTTAGGCGGGGGAAACAATGAGCAGTTCTTC. Its translation is CASSFSLGGGNNEQFF.

This clonotype is deemed medium-sized. Within a library made for alpha chains, this beta chain is off target, and its count is uninformative. The chain joins TRBV27 to TRBJ2-7, with a tentative D call TRBD2 (6 bases). The germline V gene encodes CDR1 MNHEY and CDR2 SMNVEV (reference sequence). Trimming shortened V by 2 bases and J by 0 bases, and 11 bases separated the two germline ends. There are 15 residues in the CDR3. Here the CDR3 reads CASSLNRDFSYEQYF. CDR3 nucleotide sequence: TGTGCCAGCAGTTTAAACCGGGACTTCTCCTACGAGCAGTACTTC.

Many counts were recorded for this clonotype. This beta chain is an unintended read in a library built for alpha chains; its size means little. The gene calls are TRBV28 and TRBJ2-3; no reliable D call. V was cut by 6 bases and J by 2 bases, with 3 bases left in between. This CDR3 spans 11 amino acids. CDR1 and CDR2 from the germline V gene are MDHEN and SYDVKM. The CDR3: CASRFTDTQYF. The CDR3 DNA reads TGTGCCAGCAGGTTCACAGATACGCAGTATTTT.

By frequency in the sample, this clonotype is large (0.1 to 1%). The size of this beta chain means little, since it is a stray read in a library made for alpha chains. The chain joins TRBV27 to TRBJ1-5; D may be TRBD1 (6 bases). The CDR3 is made up of 16 amino acids. V shed 6 bases and J shed 0 bases, with 15 bases lying between them. The V gene's germline CDR1 is MNHEY and CDR2 SMNVEV (reference sequence). The CDR3 DNA reads as TGTGCCAGCAGCCCTTATCAGGGGTATAGCAATCAGCCCCAGCATTTT. Residues: CASSPYQGYSNQPQHF.

A few counts support this clonotype. As an off-target read in a library built for alpha chains, this beta chain has a frequency of little significance. The chain links TRBV7-2 to TRBJ1-5; D is possibly TRBD1 (6 bases). V lost 1 base, J lost 7 bases, and 14 bases lay in between. The germline CDR1 and CDR2 sequences are SGHTA and FQGNSA. CDR3 length: 15 amino acids. As DNA, the CDR3 is TGTGCCAGCAGCTTAGGGGTAGCAGGGGTGCAGCCCCAGCATTTT. This encodes CASSLGVAGVQPQHF.

This clonotype was detected ten times or more. Found in a library prepared for alpha chains, this beta chain is an off-target read, and its abundance has little meaning. The chain carries TRBV13 and TRBJ2-7; 7 bases align to TRBD1. V trimming: 5 bases; J trimming: 2 bases; junction bases outside the gene matches: 6. CDR1 PRHDT and CDR2 FYEKMQ come from the germline V gene (reference sequence). CDR3 length: 14 amino acids. The CDR3 protein is CASSLGQEAYEQYF. In nucleotides, the CDR3 is TGTGCCAGCAGCCTTGGACAGGAGGCCTACGAGCAGTACTTC. Full variable domain (remainder filled in from reference TRBV13 and TRBJ2-7): AAGVIQSPRHLIKEKRETATLKCYPIPRHDTVYWYQQGPGQDPQFLISFYEKMQSDKGSIPDRFSAQQFSDYHSELNMSSLELGDSALYFCASSLGQEAYEQYFGPGTRLTVT.

This clonotype is labeled as medium-sized (0.01 to 0.1%). Within a library made for alpha chains, this beta chain is off target, and its count is uninformative. V gene TRBV10-1 combines with J gene TRBJ2-2; tentative D call: TRBD2 (5 bases). Germline loops: CDR1 WNHNN, CDR2 SYGVQD (reference sequence). The CDR3 has 14 amino acids. Trimming removed 7 bases at V and 0 bases at J, with 9 bases between. CDR3 sequence: CASKEAPNTGELFF. The CDR3, as DNA: TGCGCCAGCAAGGAGGCCCCGAACACCGGGGAGCTGTTTTTT.

About this clonotype itself: The library was designed around alpha chains, so this beta chain is a stray read whose abundance carries little weight. CDR3 DNA sequence: TGTGCCAGCAGTTACTGGGCGGGCGCCAGGGACCAGTACTTC. Translation gives CASSYWAGARDQYF. The chain links TRBV27 to TRBJ2-5, with D perhaps being TRBD1 or TRBD2 (5 bases each). This CDR3 comprises 14 residues. Germline V gene sequence: CDR1 MNHEY, CDR2 SMNVEV (reference sequence). Trimming left V 4 bases short and J 10 bases short, with 19 bases between.

This clonotype is labeled as medium-sized (0.01 to 0.1%). This beta chain came through as a stray read in a library set up for alpha chains, and its size says little. The V call is TRBV25-1, the J call TRBJ2-4; tentatively, D is TRBD2 (5 bases). The length of the CDR3 is 14 residues. Trimming cost V 3 bases and J 6 bases, with 12 bases left between them. Germline V gives CDR1 MGHDK, CDR2 SYGVNS. The CDR3 loop reads CASSDSTGINIQYF. DNA of the CDR3: TGTGCCAGCAGTGACTCTACCGGGATAAACATTCAGTACTTC. Supplemented by reference TRBV25-1 and TRBJ2-4, the full variable domain reads EADIYQTPRYLVIGTGKKITLECSQTMGHDKMYWYQQDPGMELHLIHYSYGVNSTEKGDLSSESTVSRIRTEHFPLTLESARPSHTSQYLCASSDSTGINIQYFGAGTRLSVL.